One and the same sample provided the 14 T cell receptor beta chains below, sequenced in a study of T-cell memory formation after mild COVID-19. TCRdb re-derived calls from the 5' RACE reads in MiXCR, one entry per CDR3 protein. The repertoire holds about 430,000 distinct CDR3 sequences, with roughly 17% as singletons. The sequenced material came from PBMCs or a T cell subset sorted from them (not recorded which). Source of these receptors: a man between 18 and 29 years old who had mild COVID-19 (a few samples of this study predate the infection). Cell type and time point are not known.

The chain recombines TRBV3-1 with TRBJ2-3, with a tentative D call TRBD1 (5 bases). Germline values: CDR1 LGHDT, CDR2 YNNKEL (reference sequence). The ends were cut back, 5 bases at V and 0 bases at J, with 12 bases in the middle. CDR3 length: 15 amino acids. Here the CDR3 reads CASSIQGRSTDTQYF. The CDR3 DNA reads TGTGCCAGCAGCATCCAGGGTAGGAGCACAGATACGCAGTATTTT.

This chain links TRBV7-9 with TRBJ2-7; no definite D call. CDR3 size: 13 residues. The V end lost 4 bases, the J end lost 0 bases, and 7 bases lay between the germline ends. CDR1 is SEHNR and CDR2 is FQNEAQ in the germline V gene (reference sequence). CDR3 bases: TGTGCCAGCAGCTCCCTGAGCTCCTACGAGCAGTACGTC. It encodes CASSSLSSYEQYV.

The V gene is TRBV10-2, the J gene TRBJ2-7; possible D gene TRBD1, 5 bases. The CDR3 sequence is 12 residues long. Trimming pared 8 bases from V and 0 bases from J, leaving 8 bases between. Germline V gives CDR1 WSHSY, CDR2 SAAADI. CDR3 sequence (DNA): TGCGCCAGCGGGCAGGGCTCCTACGAGCAGTACGTC. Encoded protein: CASGQGSYEQYV.

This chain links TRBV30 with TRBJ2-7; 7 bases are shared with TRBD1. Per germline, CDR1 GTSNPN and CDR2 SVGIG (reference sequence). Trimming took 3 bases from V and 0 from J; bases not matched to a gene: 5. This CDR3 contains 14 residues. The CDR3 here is CAWSRGTRSYEQYF. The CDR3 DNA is TGTGCCTGGAGCAGGGGGACCCGCTCCTACGAGCAGTACTTC.

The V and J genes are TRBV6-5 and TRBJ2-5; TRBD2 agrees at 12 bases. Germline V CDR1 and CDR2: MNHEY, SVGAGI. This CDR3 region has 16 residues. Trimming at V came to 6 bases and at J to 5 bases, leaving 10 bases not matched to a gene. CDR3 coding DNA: TGTGCCAGCAGGTACCCCGCTAGCGGGGGGGCGGAGACCCAGTACTTC. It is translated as CASRYPASGGAETQYF.

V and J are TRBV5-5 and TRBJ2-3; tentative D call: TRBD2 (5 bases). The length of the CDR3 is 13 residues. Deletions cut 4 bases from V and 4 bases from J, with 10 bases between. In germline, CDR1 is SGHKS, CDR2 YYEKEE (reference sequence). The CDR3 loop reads CASSPGVPDTQYF. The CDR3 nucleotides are TGTGCCAGCAGCCCCGGGGTCCCAGATACGCAGTATTTT.

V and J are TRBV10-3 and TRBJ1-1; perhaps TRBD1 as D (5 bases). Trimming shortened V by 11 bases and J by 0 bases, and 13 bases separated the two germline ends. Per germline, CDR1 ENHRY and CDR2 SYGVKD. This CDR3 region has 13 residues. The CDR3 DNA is TGTGCCGCCTCTGGGGGGATGAACACTGAAGCTTTCTTT. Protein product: CAASGGMNTEAFF.

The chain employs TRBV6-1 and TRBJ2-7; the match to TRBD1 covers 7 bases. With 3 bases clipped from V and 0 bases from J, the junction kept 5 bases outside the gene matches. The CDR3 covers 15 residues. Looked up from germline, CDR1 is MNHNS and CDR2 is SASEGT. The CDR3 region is CASSDTGDSSYEQYF. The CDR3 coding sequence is TGTGCCAGCAGTGACACTGGGGACAGCTCCTACGAGCAGTACTTC.

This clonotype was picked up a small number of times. CDR3 coding DNA: TGTGCCAGCAGCAAACGTGGCGGGTACGGTGAAGCTTTCTTT. As protein: CASSKRGGYGEAFF. V gene TRBV7-9 combines with J gene TRBJ1-1; no clear D gene. The length of the CDR3 is 14 residues. The V end lost 5 bases, the J end lost 7 bases, and 17 bases lay between the germline ends. Germline CDR1 SEHNR, CDR2 FQNEAQ (reference sequence).

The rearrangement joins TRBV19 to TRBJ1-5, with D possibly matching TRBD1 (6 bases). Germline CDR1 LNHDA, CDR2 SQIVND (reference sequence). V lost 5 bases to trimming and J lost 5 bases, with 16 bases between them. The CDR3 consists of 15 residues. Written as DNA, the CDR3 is TGTGCCAGTAGTCTGAGTAGAGCAGGGGATCAGCCCCAGCATTTT. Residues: CASSLSRAGDQPQHF. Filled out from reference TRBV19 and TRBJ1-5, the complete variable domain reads DGGITQSPKYLFRKEGQNVTLSCEQNLNHDAMYWYRQDPGQGLRLIYYSQIVNDFQKGDIAEGYSVSREKKESFPLTVTSAQKNPTAFYLCASSLSRAGDQPQHFGDGTRLSIL.

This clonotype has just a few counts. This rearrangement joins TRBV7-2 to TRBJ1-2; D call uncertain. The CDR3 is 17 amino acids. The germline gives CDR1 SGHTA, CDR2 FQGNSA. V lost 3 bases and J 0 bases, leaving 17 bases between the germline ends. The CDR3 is CASSFTMVRDPNYGYTF. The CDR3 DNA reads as TGTGCCAGCAGCTTCACTATGGTCAGAGACCCTAACTATGGCTACACCTTC.

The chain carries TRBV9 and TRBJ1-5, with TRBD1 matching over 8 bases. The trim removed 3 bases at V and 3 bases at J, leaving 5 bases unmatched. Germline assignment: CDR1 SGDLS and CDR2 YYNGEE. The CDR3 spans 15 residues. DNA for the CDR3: TGTGCCAGCAGCGCCTCGGGACAGGCCAATCAGCCCCAGCATTTT. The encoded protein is CASSASGQANQPQHF. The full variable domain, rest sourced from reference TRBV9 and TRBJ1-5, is DSGVTQTPKHLITATGQRVTLRCSPRSGDLSVYWYQQSLDQGLQFLIQYYNGEERAKGNILERFSAQQFPDLHSELNLSSLELGDSALYFCASSASGQANQPQHFGDGTRLSIL.

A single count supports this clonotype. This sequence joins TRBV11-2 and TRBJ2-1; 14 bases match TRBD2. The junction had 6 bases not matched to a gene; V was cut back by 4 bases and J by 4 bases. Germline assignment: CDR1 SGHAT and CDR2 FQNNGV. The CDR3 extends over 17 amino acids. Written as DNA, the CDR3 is TGTGCCAGCAGCTCAAGGACTAGCGGGGGGCAGTACAATGAGCAGTTCTTC. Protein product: CASSSRTSGGQYNEQFF.

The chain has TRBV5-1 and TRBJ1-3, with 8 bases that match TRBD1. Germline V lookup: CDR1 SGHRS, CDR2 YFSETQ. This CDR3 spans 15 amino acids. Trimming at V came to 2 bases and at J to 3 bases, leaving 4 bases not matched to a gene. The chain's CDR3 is CASSLLQGDGNTIYF. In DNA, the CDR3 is TGCGCCAGCAGCTTACTACAGGGGGATGGAAACACCATATATTTT.